This T cell receptor (beta chain) emerged from a study of blood T cells in healthy people across ages. Study-wide findings and caveats: The lack of PBMC sorting stopped any conclusive naive versus antigen-experienced comparison. Diversity was estimated from one million T cells, and these estimates were considered underestimates.

This clonotype was counted many times. Its specificity is not known. Next came a second PCR, run for about 7 to 11 cycles, which used a sample-barcoded 5' primer along with a J-beta primer mix. One entry per CDR3 protein results from TCRdb running MiXCR on the 5' RACE reads. This sample has 800,000 to 950,000 distinct CDR3 sequences, with around 48% found just once. Total RNA, at least 6 micrograms per sample, came from PBMCs. The CDR3 runs 13 residues. Germline V gene data show CDR1 as MDHEN and CDR2 as SYDVKM. V shed 4 bases and J shed 3 bases, with 7 bases lying between them. Sequencing was performed on blood. The chain combines TRBV28 with TRBJ1-5; unclear D gene. The sequence was obtained from a young man in good health. The CDR3 bases are TGTGCCAGCAGTTCTAGTCTCAATCAGCCCCAGCATTTT. Its protein product is CASSSSLNQPQHF.